This T cell receptor (beta chain) is from a study of T cell repertoires in cytomegalovirus infection. Looking at the study overall: Public TCR beta signatures were indicative of both CMV infection and a matching HLA type.

This clonotype has more than one count but fewer than ten. Antigen specificity is unknown. Germline CDR1 reads SGHRS; CDR2 reads YFSETQ. V lost 4 bases and J 0 bases, leaving 10 bases between the germline ends. CDR3 size: 14 residues. Overall study results and limits: Dominating the ex vivo response were TCR beta clonotypes that were CMV-specific and HLA-C-restricted. The cumulative frequency of public TCR beta families distinguished individuals who carried CMV together with the relevant HLA.

From the reads, TCRdb called clonotypes with MiXCR, one entry per CDR3 protein. Of hundreds of thousands of distinct CDR3 sequences listed, roughly 15% were seen once; the top ten hold about 11%. The J gene is TRBJ2-5, the V gene TRBV5-1; tentative D call: TRBD1 (6 bases). This clonotype was obtained from a human donor in good health (CMV status not recorded). Some clones in this sample may be carry-over from other donors' samples. The sequencing sample was made of PBMCs. The DNA of the CDR3 is TGCGCCAGCAGCCCACAGGGAGACCAAGAGACCCAGTACTTC. Translated, it gives CASSPQGDQETQYF.